This T cell receptor beta chain is from a study of human T cells and chemical hapten exposure (dated by TCRdb to the early 2020s). With respect to the entire study: For sensitization, 2% DPC in acetone was applied to a roughly 2 cm by roughly 2 cm area of upper inner arm skin. Most of the patients in the cohort were female, and the cohort covered alopecia areata with under or over 50% scalp involvement, alopecia totalis and alopecia universalis. Twenty-nine alopecia patients gave blood for TCR sequencing at one to four time points (pre-sensitization, 2, 6 and 24 weeks). Patch testing was performed on the upper back with Finn chambers containing 0.01% DPC, and the patch tests were scored after 6 days according to International Contact Dermatitis Research Group standards. Libraries were pooled for sequencing, and variation in per-sample TCR yields was attributed mainly to small differences in library volumes within the pool. Patients additionally received weekly therapeutic DPC doses to the scalp throughout the approximately 22-week study period. Blood was sampled from patients pre-sensitization (week 0) and at 2, 6 and about 24 weeks after DPC sensitization. The study tracked peripheral blood TCR repertoire changes in vivo during primary and secondary sensitization to the hapten diphenylcyclopropenone (DPC) in alopecia patients. Study-level results and caveats: Patch test score was positively correlated with the number of PT1 expanded TCRs, with significance at thresholds 8, 16 and 32 but not at 4. DPC sensitization did not change the number of TCRs with a frequency above 1 in 1000, and there was no evidence of changes in global repertoire structure. Because every patient had alopecia, a presumed autoimmune disease, the patients' immune response might differ from that of healthy individuals. Expanded TCRs formed significantly more large CDR3 similarity clusters than pre-sensitization or healthy control sets, consistent with antigen-driven responses. After repeated subsampling, the strength of the expansion versus patch-test correlation and the threshold at which it became significant changed.

The method behind the library was RACE. The sequencer listed for this sample is NextSeq 500. During library preparation, unique molecular identifiers were attached to individual cDNA molecules so that TCRs could be counted quantitatively and reproducibly. From each blood RNA sample, both TCR alpha and TCR beta chains were sequenced. Per the source publication's procedure: The median number of TCRs per sample was 85,000 to 100,000, ranging from 23,224 to 690,600. V, J and CDR3 annotation of the TCR reads was carried out using the Decombinator software suite. For PS versus PT1 abundance plots, all samples were subsampled to the same number of TCRs (28,000). Expanded TCRs were defined as absent before sensitization and observed at least eight times at the 2-week time point. The public reads were reanalyzed by TCRdb: fastp trimming at Q25, MiXCR alignment, in-frame beta chains only. Records with the same CDR3 protein are collapsed into one entry carrying the most frequent genes and DNA. The V and J calls and clone size are TCRdb's, not the authors'. The sample data list about 80,000 distinct CDR3 sequences, and roughly 15% of these were observed just once. The leading ten clones occupy 4.6% of the sample.

This specimen's time point label, interpreted: pre-sensitization, week 0. What the treatment or condition label conveys for this sample: therapeutic diphenylcyclopropenone sensitization with weekly scalp DPC. Blood at each patch-test visit was drawn before the patch test was applied. Patients were eligible if aged 18 to 70, diagnosed with alopecia and judged suitable for DPC therapy, and pregnant patients were excluded. Total RNA was extracted from unfractionated whole blood collected in Tempus Blood RNA tubes. This clonotype has more than one count but fewer than ten. Its antigen target is currently unknown. No base-level quality is on record; no much larger clone is a single base apart. Material: whole blood, obtained in connection with sensitization to the hapten diphenylcyclopropenone (DPC). The receptor was isolated from a woman aged 50 to 60 with alopecia areata. Some clones in this sample may be carry-over from other donors' samples.

In nucleotide form, the sequence is TGTGCCAGCAGCAAGGAACCTACGCCAGACTCACCCCTCCACTTT. Translated, this is CASSKEPTPDSPLHF. The sequence is built from TRBV5-4 and TRBJ1-6, with no confident D gene call. The CDR3 starts with the cysteine, ends with the phenylalanine, and has 15 residues. Only the CDR3 part of the read is kept: 45 bases, read in frame from the first base. The junction shows trimming of 4 bases on V and 10 bases on J, plus 18 bases between the germline ends. CDR1 and CDR2, looked up from the germline V gene (reference sequence), are SGHNT and YYREEE.